Following are 7 T cell receptor beta chains from one sample sequenced in a study of T cells expressing NK-cell markers (dated by TCRdb to 2019 to 2021). The library was prepared using 5' RACE. TCRdb shows the sequencer as Illumina HiSeq 2000. TCRdb reanalyzed the reads, keeping one entry per CDR3 protein sequence and omitting DNA. This sample's records show about 390,000 distinct CDR3 sequences. The top ten hold around 10% of the sample. Sequencing input: blood T cells: a sorted CD56 or NKG2C T cell subset, CD4+ or CD8+ T cells, or bulk PBMC T cells (not recorded which). These receptor sequences come from a woman in her forties or fifties in good health. Donor details come from another sample of the same person, matched by shared clones.

V and J are TRBV5-1 and TRBJ1-2. The CDR3 covers 16 residues. Germline V gene data show CDR1 as SGHRS and CDR2 as YFSETQ. The CDR3 sequence: CASSLAMGRLNYGYTF.

The chain is built from TRBV11-3 and TRBJ2-1; TCRdb picks TRBD1, but there is no DNA to check that call. The CDR3 length is 15 residues. The germline V gene encodes CDR1 SGHNT and CDR2 YENEEA. CDR3 region: CASSLVVGAYNEQFF. The variable domain in full, with the rest retrieved from reference TRBV11-3 and TRBJ2-1, is EAGVVQSPRYKIIEKKQPVAFWCNPISGHNTLYWYLQNLGQGPELLIRYENEEAVDDSQLPKDRFSAERLKGVDSTLKIQPAELGDSAVYLCASSLVVGAYNEQFFGPGTRLTVL.

The V and J genes are TRBV24-1 and TRBJ1-2; there is no DNA to check the TCRdb D call of TRBD1. From germline, CDR1 is KGHDR and CDR2 SFDVKD. The CDR3 consists of 14 residues. CDR3 region: CATSDPGQVYGYTF.

The chain joins TRBV7-9 to TRBJ1-2; the D call of TRBD1 rests on TCRdb alone, since no DNA is present to check it. The germline V gene encodes CDR1 SEHNR and CDR2 FQNEAQ (reference sequence). This CDR3 spans 13 amino acids. CDR3 sequence: CASSWGQPDGYTF.

The chain employs TRBV12-3 or TRBV12-4 and TRBJ1-5; TCRdb indicates TRBD1, and absent DNA this call remains unverified. The CDR3 sequence is 14 residues long. The CDR3 region is CASSFGLGDQPQHF.

This chain joins TRBV29-1 and TRBJ2-2; TCRdb indicates TRBD1, and absent DNA this call remains unverified. CDR1 SQVTM and CDR2 ANQGSEA come from the germline V gene. The CDR3 has 13 amino acids. The CDR3 loop reads CSVWTGVRAELFF.

The chain carries TRBV5-1 and TRBJ1-6. The CDR3 loop spans 15 amino acids. CDR1 and CDR2 from the germline V gene are SGHRS and YFSETQ. The CDR3 sequence: CASSLGTADNSPLHF.